At least ten counts were recorded for the clone carrying this T cell receptor (beta chain). This sample stems from a study of HIV-infected patients and healthy controls. All unsorted peripheral T cells were captured because whole blood was used without fractionation. Reverse transcription used 450 to 550 ng RNA and constant-region primers for alpha and beta. Alpha and beta chain libraries were made separately by chain-specific third strand synthesis with multiplexing indices. Second strand DNA was synthesized using a primer at the SP2 site. MiXCR, applied by TCRdb to the 5' RACE reads, yields one record per CDR3 protein. The sample lists 10,000 to 15,000 distinct CDR3 sequences, about 9% seen once, with about a quarter in the top ten. CDR1 is MNHEY, CDR2 SVGEGT, per germline. This CDR3 is built from 15 residues. Trimming cost V 2 bases and J 2 bases, with 12 bases left between them.

Sequenced here: blood, sampled before antiretroviral therapy. The V and J genes are TRBV6-2 or TRBV6-3 and TRBJ1-1, with D maybe TRBD1 (5 bases). The origin of this receptor is an adult with HIV infection. The donor label of this sample is uncertain. CDR3 in amino acids: CASSYRFGGNTEAFF. The CDR3 DNA is TGTGCCAGCAGTTACCGATTTGGGGGAAACACTGAAGCTTTCTTT.